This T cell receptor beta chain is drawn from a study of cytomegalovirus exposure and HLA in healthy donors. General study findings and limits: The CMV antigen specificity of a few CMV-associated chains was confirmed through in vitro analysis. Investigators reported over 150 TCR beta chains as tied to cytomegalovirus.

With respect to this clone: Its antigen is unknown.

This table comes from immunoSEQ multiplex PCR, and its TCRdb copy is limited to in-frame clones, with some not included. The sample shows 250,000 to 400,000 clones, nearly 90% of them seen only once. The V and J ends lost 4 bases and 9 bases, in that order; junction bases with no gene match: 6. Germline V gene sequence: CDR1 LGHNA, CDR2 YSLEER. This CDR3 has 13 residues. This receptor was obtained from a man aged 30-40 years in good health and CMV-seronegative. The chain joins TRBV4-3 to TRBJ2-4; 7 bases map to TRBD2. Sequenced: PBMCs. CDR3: CASSRGEGSIQYF. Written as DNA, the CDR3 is TGCGCCAGCAGCCGTGGGGAGGGCAGCATTCAGTACTTC.